The sample holds a few counts of the clone carrying this TCR beta chain. V was clipped by 6 bases and J by 0 bases; unmatched bases: 13. The CDR3 is made up of 16 amino acids. The V gene's germline CDR1 is SQVTM and CDR2 ANQGSEA. The sample originates from a study of blood T cells in healthy people across ages. The second PCR ran about 6 to 12 cycles with a sample-barcoded 5' primer and J-beta primers. Using its own MiXCR run on the 5' RACE reads, TCRdb lists one record per CDR3 protein. This sample has 800,000 to 1,300,000 distinct CDR3 sequences; around 25% occur once, and the top ten carry approximately 0.79%. This sample also appeared in a second study, on T cells of mothers and their children. Per that study: Material was donated by three healthy Caucasian mothers and their six children. Every microgram of extracted RNA entered cDNA synthesis, around 1.6 ug per 15 ul.

This rearrangement joins TRBV29-1 to TRBJ2-7; 8 bases are a match to TRBD1. This clonotype was sampled from a girl aged 2-10 years in good health. Specimen: blood. CDR3: CSVESGGLRPSYEQYF. CDR3 DNA sequence: TGCAGCGTGGAGTCAGGGGGCTTGAGGCCCTCCTACGAGCAGTACTTC.